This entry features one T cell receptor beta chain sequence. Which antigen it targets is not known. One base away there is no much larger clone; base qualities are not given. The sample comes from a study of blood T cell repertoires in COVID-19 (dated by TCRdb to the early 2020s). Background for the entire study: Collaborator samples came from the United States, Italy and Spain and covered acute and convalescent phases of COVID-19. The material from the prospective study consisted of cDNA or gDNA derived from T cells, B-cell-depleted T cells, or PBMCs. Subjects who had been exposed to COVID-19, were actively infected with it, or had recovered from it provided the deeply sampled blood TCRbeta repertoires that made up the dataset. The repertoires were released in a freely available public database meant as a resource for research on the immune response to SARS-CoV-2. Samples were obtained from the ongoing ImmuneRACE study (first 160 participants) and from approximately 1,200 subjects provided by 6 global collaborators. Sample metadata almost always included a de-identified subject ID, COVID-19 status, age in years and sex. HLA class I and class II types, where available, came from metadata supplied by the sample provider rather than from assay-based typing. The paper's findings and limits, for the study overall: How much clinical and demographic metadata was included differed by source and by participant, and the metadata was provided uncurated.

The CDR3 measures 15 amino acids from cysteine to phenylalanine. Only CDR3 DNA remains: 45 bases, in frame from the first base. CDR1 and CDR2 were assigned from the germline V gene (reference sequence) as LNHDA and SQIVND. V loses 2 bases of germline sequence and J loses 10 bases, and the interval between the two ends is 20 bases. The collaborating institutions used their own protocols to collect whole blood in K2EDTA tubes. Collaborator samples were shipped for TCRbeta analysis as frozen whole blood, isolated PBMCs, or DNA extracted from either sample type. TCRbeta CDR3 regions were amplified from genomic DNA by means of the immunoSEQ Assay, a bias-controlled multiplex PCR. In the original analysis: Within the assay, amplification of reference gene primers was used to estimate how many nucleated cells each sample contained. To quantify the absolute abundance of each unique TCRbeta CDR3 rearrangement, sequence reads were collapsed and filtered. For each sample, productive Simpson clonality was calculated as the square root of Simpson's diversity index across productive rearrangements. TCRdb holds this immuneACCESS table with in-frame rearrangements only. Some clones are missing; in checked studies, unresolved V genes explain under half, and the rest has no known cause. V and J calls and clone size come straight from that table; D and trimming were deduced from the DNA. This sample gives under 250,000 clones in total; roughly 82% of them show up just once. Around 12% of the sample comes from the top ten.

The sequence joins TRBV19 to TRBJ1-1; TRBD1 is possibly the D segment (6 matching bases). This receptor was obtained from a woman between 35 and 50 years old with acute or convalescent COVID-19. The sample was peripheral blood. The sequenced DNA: TGTGCCAGTAGTATAAAGGTGGGGGGGGCACCCGGAGCTTTCTTT. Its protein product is CASSIKVGGAPGAFF.